This T cell receptor (beta chain) is drawn from a study of blood T cell repertoires in COVID-19. Methods used by the authors: Amplifying reference gene primers gave estimates of nucleated cell counts. The repertoire was sequenced with immunoSEQ multiplex PCR; TCRdb's copy has only in-frame clones and lacks some. The V and J calls and clone size are taken from that table; D and trimming were inferred from the DNA. In the table there are around 250,000 clones, around 87% of which are singletons. Trimming cost V 5 bases and J 0 bases, with 5 bases left between them. This CDR3 has 12 residues. In germline, CDR1 is MDHEN, CDR2 SYDVKM. This clone appeared once.

The material sequenced was PBMCs or T cells enriched from blood (not recorded which). V is TRBV28 and J is TRBJ2-7; D is perhaps TRBD1 (5 bases). This receptor was obtained from a woman between 50 and 59 years old who had recovered from COVID-19. CDR3 sequence (DNA): TGTGCCAGCAGTCAGGGCTCCTACGAGCAGTACTTC. Its translation is CASSQGSYEQYF.